Each of the 26 T cell receptor beta chains below was sequenced from the same sample in a study of T-cell reconstitution after alpha-beta-depleted transplantation in children. A library of TCRbeta sequences, prepared with unique molecular identifiers, was generated. TCRdb recomputed calls from the PCR reads with MiXCR, one row per CDR3 protein. Of around 600,000 distinct CDR3 sequences listed, approximately 22% were seen once; the top ten hold roughly an eighth. Source: PBMCs, mostly from graft donor cells, taken 360 days after TCRalphabeta/CD19-depleted stem cell transplant. The receptor source for this set is a boy in the first two years of life who had a stem cell transplant for acute myeloid leukemia, so the T cells may come from the graft donor.

The J gene is TRBJ2-5, the V gene TRBV20-1; D possibly corresponds to TRBD1 (6 bases). The CDR3 is 16 residues long. Germline CDR1 reads DFQATT; CDR2 reads SNEGSKA (reference sequence). V lost 4 bases, J lost 2 bases, and 20 bases lay in between. CDR3 nucleotides: TGCAGTGCTACCCGGGACATACGATCAATACAAGAGACCCAGTACTTC. Its translation is CSATRDIRSIQETQYF.

CDR3 nucleotide sequence: TGTGCCAGCAGTTACGAGGGGGCCGTCACCGGGGAGCTGTTTTTT. Its protein product is CASSYEGAVTGELFF. The chain employs TRBV6-5 and TRBJ2-2; 7 nucleotides align to TRBD1. The junction had 4 bases not matched to a gene; V was cut back by 2 bases and J by 4 bases. Germline V gene data show CDR1 as MNHEY and CDR2 as SVGAGI. This CDR3 has 15 residues.

This clonotype showed up just a few times. J is TRBJ1-6 and V is TRBV20-1; 11 positions match TRBD1. V gave up 0 bases and J gave up 9 bases; unmatched junction bases: 4. The germline V gene encodes CDR1 DFQATT and CDR2 SNEGSKA (reference sequence). This CDR3 is 15 amino acids long. The CDR3 DNA follows: TGCAGTGCTAGAGACTTGGGACAGGGGGTTTCACCCCTCCACTTT. This gives the protein CSARDLGQGVSPLHF.

The chain combines TRBV6-5 with TRBJ2-1, with 9 bases aligning to TRBD1. Germline CDR1 MNHEY, CDR2 SVGAGI. With 2 bases clipped from V and 3 bases from J, the junction kept 2 bases outside the gene matches. CDR3 length: 15 residues. CDR3 residues: CASSYDRGFYNEQFF. The CDR3 DNA sequence: TGTGCCAGCAGTTACGACAGGGGGTTCTACAATGAGCAGTTCTTC.

The V gene is TRBV4-3, the J gene TRBJ2-5; D is possibly TRBD2 (6 bases). The CDR3 is made up of 15 amino acids. V was clipped by 0 bases and J by 4 bases, with 12 bases between them. Per germline, CDR1 LGHNA and CDR2 YSLEER. The CDR3 loop reads CASSQDRGTVETQYF. The CDR3 DNA reads TGCGCCAGCAGCCAAGATCGGGGGACCGTAGAGACCCAGTACTTC.

This clonotype was recorded a few times. The V and J genes are TRBV5-6 and TRBJ2-5; 9 positions agree with TRBD1. The CDR3 covers 16 residues. Germline lookup yields CDR1 SGHDT and CDR2 YYEEEE. V lost 4 bases to trimming and J lost 5 bases; unmatched junction nucleotides: 12. CDR3 DNA: TGTGCCAGCAGCCCCGTGGACAGGGGCAAATGGGAGACCCAGTACTTC. The encoded protein is CASSPVDRGKWETQYF.

DNA for the CDR3: TGTGCCAGCAGCTTCGACAGGTTAAGCTCCTACGAGCAGTACTTC. It yields the protein CASSFDRLSSYEQYF. The chain is built from TRBV6-1 and TRBJ2-7; possibly TRBD1 for D (6 bases). The V gene's germline CDR1 is MNHNS and CDR2 SASEGT. The CDR3 has 15 amino acids. V was cut by 6 bases and J by 0 bases, with 15 bases left in between.

The chain carries TRBV10-1 and TRBJ2-5; 9 nucleotides align to TRBD2. CDR1 WNHNN and CDR2 SYGVQD come from the germline V gene (reference sequence). V gave up 11 bases and J gave up 2 bases; unmatched junction bases: 15. The CDR3 contains 16 residues. Here the CDR3 reads CAGRACMAGGQETQYF. CDR3 DNA sequence: TGCGCCGGTAGGGCCTGCATGGCGGGGGGGCAAGAGACCCAGTACTTC.

This clonotype was seen a few times. The V gene is TRBV15, the J gene TRBJ2-7, with TRBD1 identical over 9 bases. Germline lookup yields CDR1 LNHNV and CDR2 YYDKDF (reference sequence). J lost 6 bases, V lost 5 bases, and 8 bases had no gene match. The CDR3 covers 14 residues. CDR3 nucleotides: TGTGCCACCAGCGGGGGACAGGGAACGTTCGAGCAGTACTTC. Residues: CATSGGQGTFEQYF.

The CDR3: CAVQASDRGSNQPQHF. The CDR3 region has the DNA TGTGCCGTTCAGGCCTCCGACAGAGGTAGCAATCAGCCCCAGCATTTT. The chain combines TRBV28 with TRBJ1-5; possibly TRBD1 for D (5 bases). The CDR3 has 16 residues. CDR1 is MDHEN and CDR2 is SYDVKM in the germline V gene. V lost 11 bases, J lost 0 bases, and 20 bases lay in between.

This clonotype occurred a few times. CDR3 nucleotide sequence: TGTGCTAGTGGGCTCTACCGGGTCGGACTGCCATCCTACGAGCAGTACTTC. It translates to CASGLYRVGLPSYEQYF. The J gene is TRBJ2-7, the V gene TRBV12-5; a weak D match, TRBD2 (5 bases). The germline V and J ends were trimmed by 6 bases and 1 base, with 22 bases remaining between them. The CDR3 spans 17 residues. Germline V gives CDR1 LGHNT, CDR2 FRNRAP.

This clonotype showed up just a few times. The genes are TRBV12-3 or TRBV12-4 and TRBJ2-2, with no clear D. V was clipped by 2 bases and J by 7 bases, with 8 bases between them. This CDR3 region has 13 residues. The CDR3 DNA sequence: TGTGCCAGCAGTTTAACCGTGGGCGGGGAGCTGTTTTTT. Translating it yields CASSLTVGGELFF.

This chain joins TRBV6-5 and TRBJ2-6; D is ambiguous. The CDR3 covers 17 residues. With 0 bases removed from V and 0 bases from J, the gap between germline ends came to 9 bases. Germline V CDR1 and CDR2: MNHEY, SVGAGI. DNA for the CDR3: TGTGCCAGCAGTTACTCGCTGAGGAACTCTGGGGCCAACGTCCTGACTTTC. Translating it yields CASSYSLRNSGANVLTF.

The V gene is TRBV27, the J gene TRBJ1-1; D gene ambiguous. Per germline, CDR1 MNHEY and CDR2 SMNVEV (reference sequence). V lost 0 bases and J 1 base, leaving 9 bases between the germline ends. CDR3 length: 15 amino acids. The CDR3 sequence: CASSLSNLPNTEAFF. The CDR3 coding sequence is TGTGCCAGCAGTTTATCGAATTTACCGAACACTGAAGCTTTCTTT.

This clonotype was observed at least ten times. This chain links TRBV29-1 with TRBJ2-1; a weak D match, TRBD2 (6 bases). The CDR3 extends over 13 amino acids. Germline CDR1 SQVTM, CDR2 ANQGSEA. The V end was cut by 4 bases, the J end by 1 base, with 8 bases between. CDR3 bases: TGCAGCGTTGGGAGGGGTTCCTACAATGAGCAGTTCTTC. Its protein product is CSVGRGSYNEQFF.

The CDR3 DNA is TGTGCCAGCAGCCCTACACGATCCTTCGTCGGAAACACCATATATTTT. Translating it yields CASSPTRSFVGNTIYF. The chain uses TRBV6-1 and TRBJ1-3; D ambiguous. Trimming took off 6 bases at V and 4 bases at J, with 19 bases between the two ends. CDR3 length: 16 residues. The germline V gene has CDR1 MNHNS and CDR2 SASEGT.

The gene calls are TRBV5-5 and TRBJ2-2; D gene unclear. Trimming left V 0 bases short and J 5 bases short, with 14 bases between. The V gene's germline CDR1 is SGHKS and CDR2 YYEKEE (reference sequence). The length of the CDR3 is 16 residues. CDR3 DNA: TGTGCCAGCAGCTTGGTTGCGGAGACACTTACCGGGGAGCTGTTTTTT. Translating it yields CASSLVAETLTGELFF.

The V and J genes are TRBV27 and TRBJ2-2, with a tentative D call TRBD1 (5 bases). The length of the CDR3 is 14 residues. The germline gives CDR1 MNHEY, CDR2 SMNVEV (reference sequence). V was cut by 3 bases and J by 4 bases, with 9 bases left in between. In DNA, the CDR3 is TGTGCCAGCAGTTTTGAACAGGCCACCGGGGAGCTGTTTTTT. Translating gives CASSFEQATGELFF.

This clonotype occurred many times. CDR3 in DNA: TGCAGCGTTGACGGAGGGACAACCAATCTCCCCTACAATGAGCAGTTCTTC. The encoded protein is CSVDGGTTNLPYNEQFF. The chain has TRBV29-1 and TRBJ2-1; possibly TRBD1 or TRBD2 for D (6 bases each). This CDR3 comprises 17 residues. Germline V CDR1 and CDR2: SQVTM, ANQGSEA. V was shortened by 3 bases and J by 2 bases, with 20 bases between the two germline ends.

This clonotype occurred many times. V and J are TRBV5-5 and TRBJ2-6, with D hard to call. The V end was cut by 6 bases, the J end by 3 bases, with 22 bases between. The CDR3 length is 18 residues. The germline CDR1 and CDR2 sequences are SGHKS and YYEKEE (reference sequence). The CDR3 spells CASTSYRTGSFGANVLTF. CDR3 in DNA: TGTGCCAGCACCTCGTACCGAACCGGCAGCTTTGGGGCCAACGTCCTGACTTTC.

Ten or more counts support this clonotype. V usage is TRBV29-1 and J usage is TRBJ2-3, with 8 bases aligning to TRBD2. This CDR3 is built from 13 residues. Germline CDR1 and CDR2: SQVTM and ANQGSEA. The V segment lost 6 bases and the J segment 4 bases; nucleotides outside the gene matches: 6. CDR3 region: CSVPRGGADTQYF. The DNA of the CDR3 is TGCAGCGTCCCTCGGGGGGGCGCAGATACGCAGTATTTT.

Only a few counts were recorded for this clonotype. The chain links TRBV20-1 to TRBJ1-1; possible D gene TRBD1, 6 bases. Germline V CDR1 and CDR2: DFQATT, SNEGSKA (reference sequence). Deletions cut 5 bases from V and 10 bases from J, with 14 bases between. This CDR3 has 11 residues. CDR3 in DNA: TGCAGTGCTCCGACAGGTCGGAGAGCTTTCTTT. It translates to CSAPTGRRAFF.

This clonotype was counted once. The rearrangement links TRBV18 to TRBJ2-3; a possible D gene is TRBD1 (6 bases). CDR1 KGHSH and CDR2 LQKENI come from the germline V gene. The V end was cut by 3 bases, the J end by 5 bases, with 21 bases between. The CDR3 has 17 amino acids. The CDR3 here is CASSPSQWGPSGDTQYF. CDR3 coding DNA: TGTGCCAGCTCACCTTCACAGTGGGGGCCCTCGGGAGATACGCAGTATTTT.

CDR3 DNA sequence: TGCAGTGCTAAGATAGCGGGGGGGAGGAACACCGGGGAGCTGTTTTTT. It specifies CSAKIAGGRNTGELFF. This rearrangement joins TRBV20-1 to TRBJ2-2; TRBD2 agrees at 11 bases. V shed 4 bases, J shed 1 base, and the junction held 5 bases outside the gene matches. Germline-derived CDR1 and CDR2 are DFQATT and SNEGSKA (reference sequence). CDR3 length: 16 residues.

This clonotype was seen a few times. The chain is built from TRBV12-3 or TRBV12-4 and TRBJ2-5; possible D gene TRBD2, 7 bases. V lost 6 bases and J lost 0, with 17 bases in between. This CDR3 has 16 residues. The CDR3 reads CASRRGGLLYQETQYF. In DNA, the CDR3 is TGTGCCAGCAGGAGGGGGGGCCTCTTGTACCAAGAGACCCAGTACTTC.

A few counts support this clonotype. J is TRBJ1-2 and V is TRBV12-3 or TRBV12-4, with a weak D call TRBD1 (5 bases). CDR3 length: 13 residues. The germline V and J ends were trimmed by 3 bases and 8 bases, with 13 bases remaining between them. CDR3 in amino acids: CASSFEGPRGYTF. CDR3 nucleotides: TGTGCCAGCAGTTTTGAGGGACCCCGCGGCTACACCTTC.